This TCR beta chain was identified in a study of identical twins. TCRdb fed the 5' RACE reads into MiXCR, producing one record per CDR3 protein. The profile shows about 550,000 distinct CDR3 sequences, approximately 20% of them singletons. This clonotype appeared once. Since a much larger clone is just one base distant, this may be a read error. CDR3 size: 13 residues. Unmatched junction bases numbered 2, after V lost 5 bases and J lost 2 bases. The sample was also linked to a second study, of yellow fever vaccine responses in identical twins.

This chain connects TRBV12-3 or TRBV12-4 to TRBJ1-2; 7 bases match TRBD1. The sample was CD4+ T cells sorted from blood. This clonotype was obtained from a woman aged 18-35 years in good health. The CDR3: CASSVGQNYGYTF. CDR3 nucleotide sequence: TGTGCCAGCAGTGTGGGACAGAACTATGGCTACACCTTC.